The 6 T cell receptor beta chains below were found in one sample sequenced in a study of T cells in Graves' hyperthyroidism and ophthalmopathy. Authors of the study amplified TCR beta CDR3 regions from RNA transcripts. A first-round RT-PCR of the TCR CDR3 used the HTBI primer set. One entry per CDR3 protein, called by TCRdb with MiXCR from the multiplex PCR reads. The sample carries about 700,000 distinct CDR3 sequences, 45% recorded once. The source material was peripheral blood or thyroid tissue (not recorded which). These receptors all come from an adult man with Graves' disease, either hyperthyroidism or ophthalmopathy (not recorded which).

Only a few counts were recorded for this clonotype. The rearrangement joins TRBV7-8 to TRBJ2-5; 8 bases align to TRBD2. Germline V CDR1 and CDR2: SGHVS, FQNEAQ. The CDR3 runs to 15 residues. V gave up 2 bases and J gave up 5 bases; unmatched junction bases: 7. CDR3 DNA: TGTGCCAGCAGCTTATTGGGGACTAGAGGGGAGACCCAGTACTTC. As protein: CASSLLGTRGETQYF.

This clonotype was observed a handful of times. This chain links TRBV20-1 with TRBJ1-5; 8 bases agree with TRBD1. The junction had 7 bases not matched to a gene; V was cut back by 0 bases and J by 0 bases. The CDR3 has 17 amino acids. Germline CDR1 and CDR2: DFQATT and SNEGSKA (reference sequence). Written as DNA, the CDR3 is TGCAGTGCTAGAGATGGACAGGGAGCTTATAGCAATCAGCCCCAGCATTTT. It yields the protein CSARDGQGAYSNQPQHF.

The chain employs TRBV7-9 and TRBJ1-2, with D perhaps matching TRBD1 (5 bases). Per the germline V gene, CDR1 is SEHNR and CDR2 is FQNEAQ (reference sequence). This CDR3 has 15 amino acids. V was shortened by 5 bases and J by 4 bases, with 17 bases between the two germline ends. The CDR3 nucleotides are TGTGCCAGCAGCCCCCATAACGAGGGGTCCTATGGCTACACCTTC. Protein sequence: CASSPHNEGSYGYTF.

The CDR3 region has the DNA TGCAGTGTACCGGCCAACCAAGAGACCCAGTACTTC. It encodes CSVPANQETQYF. V usage is TRBV20-1 and J usage is TRBJ2-5; no clear D gene. The CDR3 loop spans 12 amino acids. Trimming took 7 bases from V and 0 from J, leaving 9 bases between them. Germline CDR1 is DFQATT and CDR2 is SNEGSKA (reference sequence).

This clonotype appeared a few times. The CDR3, as DNA: TGTGCCAGCGCCGGACGGAGCCCCTATAGCAATCAGCCCCAGCATTTT. Residues: CASAGRSPYSNQPQHF. V usage is TRBV2 and J usage is TRBJ1-5; D ambiguous. This CDR3 spans 16 amino acids. V lost 8 bases, J lost 0 bases, and 17 bases lay in between. Germline CDR1 SNHLY, CDR2 FYNNEI.

At least ten counts were recorded for this clonotype. This rearrangement joins TRBV29-1 to TRBJ1-2; TRBD1 matches at 7 bases. The CDR3 has 13 amino acids. Germline CDR1 is SQVTM and CDR2 is ANQGSEA. V was clipped by 6 bases and J by 8 bases; unmatched bases: 12. The CDR3 protein is CSVPRQGRDGYTF. The CDR3 bases are TGCAGCGTCCCCCGACAGGGCCGGGACGGCTACACCTTC.